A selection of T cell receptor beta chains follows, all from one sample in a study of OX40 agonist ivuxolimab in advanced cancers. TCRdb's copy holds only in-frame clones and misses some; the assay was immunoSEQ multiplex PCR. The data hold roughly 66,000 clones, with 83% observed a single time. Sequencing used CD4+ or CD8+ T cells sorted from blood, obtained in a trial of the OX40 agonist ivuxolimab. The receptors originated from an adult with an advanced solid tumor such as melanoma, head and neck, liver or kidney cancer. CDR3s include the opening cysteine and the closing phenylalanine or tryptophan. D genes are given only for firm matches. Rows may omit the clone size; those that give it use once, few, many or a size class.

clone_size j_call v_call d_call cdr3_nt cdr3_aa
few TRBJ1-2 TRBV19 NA TGTGCCAGTAGCGGTACCGGACAGTCCTATGGCTACACCTTC CASSGTGQSYGYTF
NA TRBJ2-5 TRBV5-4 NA TGTGCCAGCAGCTTGGTTGGCAGCGGTCGGGGGAGACCCCAGTACTTC CASSLVGSGRGRPQYF
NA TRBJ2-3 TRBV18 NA TGTGCCAGCTCACCTGGCGGGACTTTTAGCACAGATACGCAGTATTTT CASSPGGTFSTDTQYF
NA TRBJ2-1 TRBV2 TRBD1 TGTGCCAGCAGTGGACCCGGACAGGCCTCGGAGCAGTTCTTC CASSGPGQASEQFF
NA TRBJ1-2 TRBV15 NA TGTGCCACCAGCAGAGATTACGGGGCAGGTGGTGGCTACACCTTC CATSRDYGAGGGYTF
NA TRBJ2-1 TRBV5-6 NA TGTGCCAGCAGTATTACCCGAACGGGAGTCTCATACAATGAGCAGTTCTTC CASSITRTGVSYNEQFF
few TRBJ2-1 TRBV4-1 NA TGCGCCAGCAGCCGCGACCGGCAGGGTGGTTACAATGAGCAGTTCTTC CASSRDRQGGYNEQFF
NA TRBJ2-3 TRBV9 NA TGTGCCAGCAGCGTAGCGACTAACCTCAACACAGATACGCAGTATTTT CASSVATNLNTDTQYF
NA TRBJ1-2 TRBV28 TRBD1 TGTGCCAGCAGTGGTCGGACAGGGGTCTATGGCTACACCTTC CASSGRTGVYGYTF
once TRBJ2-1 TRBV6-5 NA TGTGCCAGCACCCACAACAATGAGCAGTTCTTC CASTHNNEQFF
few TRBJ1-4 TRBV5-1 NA TGCGCCAGCAGCTTGGAAGGGGGGGCTAATGAAAAACTGTTTTTT CASSLEGGANEKLFF
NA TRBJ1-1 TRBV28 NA TGTGCCAGCAGTTTATCCTCACTAGTAATGAACACTGAAGCTTTCTTT CASSLSSLVMNTEAFF
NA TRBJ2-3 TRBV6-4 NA TGTGCCAGCAGTGATTCGGGGGATACGCAGTATTTT CASSDSGDTQYF